Following are 17 T cell receptor beta chains from one sample sequenced in a study of T cells in Graves' hyperthyroidism and ophthalmopathy (dated by TCRdb to about 2019). Library generation was performed with multiplex PCR. For sequencing, an Illumina HiSeq 2000 was employed. The TCR beta CDR3 regions were amplified from the RNA transcripts. The first round of RT-PCR for the TCR CDR3 was performed with the HTBI primer set and the Qiagen OneStep RT-PCR kit. TCRdb reran the public reads through fastp at Q25 and MiXCR, keeping productive beta chains. One record per CDR3 amino acid sequence lists the most common genes and DNA. The sample contains under 400,000 distinct CDR3 sequences, around a sixth of them found a single time. The ten most abundant clones make up approximately 54% of the sample. The sequenced sample was blood. Receptors originate from a woman between 50 and 59 years old with Graves' hyperthyroidism.

This clonotype was seen ten or more times. The gene calls are TRBV5-5 and TRBJ1-1; D is undetermined. Germline loops: CDR1 SGHKS, CDR2 YYEKEE (reference sequence). The length of the CDR3 is 17 residues. Between the trimmed V and J ends, which lost 0 bases and 0 bases, there was a span of 15 bases. DNA for the CDR3: TGTGCCAGCAGCTTGGGGGATCGAGGATCATTGAACACTGAAGCTTTCTTT. This gives the protein CASSLGDRGSLNTEAFF.

There are a few counts of this clonotype. V and J are TRBV6-1 and TRBJ2-5; 8 bases agree with TRBD2. With 6 bases clipped from V and 5 bases from J, the junction kept 5 bases outside the gene matches. The germline V gene has CDR1 MNHNS and CDR2 SASEGT. The CDR3 spans 13 residues. In nucleotides, the CDR3 is TGTGCCAGCAGCCAGCGGGAGCGGGAGACCCAGTACTTC. Protein product: CASSQRERETQYF.

V is TRBV9 and J is TRBJ1-2, with unresolved D. The CDR3 covers 15 residues. Germline V CDR1 and CDR2: SGDLS, YYNGEE. V was cut by 4 bases and J by 3 bases, with 16 bases left in between. The CDR3 sequence: CASSRGAPADYGYTF. The CDR3 coding sequence is TGTGCCAGCAGCAGAGGAGCCCCGGCGGACTATGGCTACACCTTC.

This clonotype was counted many times. The chain is built from TRBV11-2 and TRBJ2-1, with D maybe TRBD2 (6 bases). Trimming shortened V by 5 bases and J by 5 bases, and 16 bases separated the two germline ends. The length of the CDR3 is 15 residues. Germline values: CDR1 SGHAT, CDR2 FQNNGV. The chain's CDR3 is CASSPFGRGDNEQFF. CDR3 sequence (DNA): TGTGCCAGCAGCCCTTTCGGGCGGGGCGACAATGAGCAGTTCTTC.

This clonotype was seen only a few times. CDR3 region: CASSQDSWAANTGELFF. CDR3 in DNA: TGTGCCAGCAGCCAAGACTCCTGGGCCGCGAACACCGGGGAGCTGTTTTTT. The gene calls are TRBV3-1 and TRBJ2-2; D ambiguous. Germline V gives CDR1 LGHDT, CDR2 YNNKEL (reference sequence). The germline V and J ends were trimmed by 0 bases and 0 bases, with 11 bases remaining between them. The CDR3 length is 17 residues.

This clonotype was picked up many times. The CDR3 nucleotides are TGTGCCAGCAGCCTGAGCCCGGGCCCCTACAATGAGCAGTTCTTC. Protein: CASSLSPGPYNEQFF. V is TRBV7-3 and J is TRBJ2-1; D remains ambiguous. V was trimmed by 5 bases and J by 2 bases, leaving 13 bases between them. Germline-derived CDR1 and CDR2 are SGHTA and FQGTGA. The CDR3 runs 15 residues.

The chain employs TRBV5-4 and TRBJ2-1; D is perhaps TRBD1 or TRBD2 (5 bases each). Germline V gene sequence: CDR1 SGHNT, CDR2 YYREEE (reference sequence). This CDR3 region has 15 residues. Trimming pared 4 bases from V and 5 bases from J, leaving 16 bases between. In DNA form, the CDR3 reads TGTGCCAGCAGCCCCCCCGGGGCTAGCAACAATGAGCAGTTCTTC. It yields the protein CASSPPGASNNEQFF.

This clonotype turned up a few times. The CDR3 ends on some other residue instead of the conserved phenylalanine or tryptophan, so this is likely a read error. The chain uses TRBV28 and TRBJ1-1, with D possibly TRBD1 on 6 matching bases. The length of the CDR3 is 15 residues. The V gene lost 8 bases and the J gene lost 0 bases, with 16 bases spanning the gap. The germline CDR1 and CDR2 sequences are MDHEN and SYDVKM. This CDR3 reads CASVGGGNMNTEAFL. The CDR3 DNA sequence: TGTGCCAGCGTCGGAGGGGGAAACATGAACACTGAAGCTTTCCTT.

In this sample, this clonotype turned up a few times. V gene TRBV6-1 combines with J gene TRBJ1-6; D uncertain. The CDR3 is 12 residues long. V gave up 6 bases and J gave up 10 bases, with 10 bases separating them. CDR1 is MNHNS, CDR2 SASEGT, per germline. As DNA, the CDR3 is TGTGCCAGCAGCCCCCCCGCATCACCCCTCCACTTT. Protein product: CASSPPASPLHF.

This clonotype was seen at least ten times. The gene calls are TRBV5-1 and TRBJ2-1; D is unclear. Germline-derived CDR1 and CDR2 are SGHRS and YFSETQ. The length of the CDR3 is 12 residues. V was cut by 4 bases and J by 13 bases, with 15 bases left in between. In nucleotides, the CDR3 is TGCGCCAGCAGCACGGAAGGGCGACTCCAGTTCTTC. Protein: CASSTEGRLQFF.

Worth noting for this clonotype: One junction end does not reproduce the germline sequence, and a read error may be involved. Here the CDR3 DNA reads TGCGCCAGCAGCTCGGTGGCTTTGAACGCTGAAGCTTTCTTT. Translated: CASSSVALNAEAFF. The rearrangement joins TRBV5-1 to TRBJ1-1; D is undetermined. The germline V gene has CDR1 SGHRS and CDR2 YFSETQ. The CDR3 is made up of 14 amino acids.

This clonotype came up a few times. The chain recombines TRBV5-1 with TRBJ2-5, with D possibly being TRBD1 (7 bases). CDR3 length: 14 amino acids. Between the trimmed V and J ends, which lost 8 bases and 5 bases, there was a span of 19 bases. Germline CDR1 SGHRS, CDR2 YFSETQ. In DNA, the CDR3 is TGCGCCAGTACCATCGCCCCAGGGGGGGAGACCCAGTACTTC. This codes for CASTIAPGGETQYF. Variable domain in full (rest from reference TRBV5-1 and TRBJ2-5): KAGVTQTPRYLIKTRGQQVTLSCSPISGHRSVSWYQQTPGQGLQFLFEYFSETQRNKGNFPGRFSGRQFSNSRSEMNVSTLELGDSALYLCASTIAPGGETQYFGPGTRLLVL.

Of note for this clonotype: This may arise from a read error, as a much more abundant clone is one base away. This chain links TRBV2 with TRBJ1-1; D is unresolved. The germline V gene encodes CDR1 SNHLY and CDR2 FYNNEI. V gave up 7 bases and J gave up 11 bases, with 11 bases separating them. There are 10 residues in the CDR3. CDR3 sequence (DNA): TGTGCCAGCATTGGGATGGGGGCTTTCTTT. Its protein product is CASIGMGAFF.

The V call is TRBV6-5, the J call TRBJ2-6; a weak D match, TRBD1 (5 bases). Trimming cost V 2 bases and J 0 bases, with 14 bases left between them. The CDR3 loop spans 18 amino acids. Germline CDR1 is MNHEY and CDR2 is SVGAGI. The CDR3 sequence is CASSYPTETSSGANVLTF. CDR3 DNA: TGTGCCAGCAGTTACCCGACAGAAACCAGCTCTGGGGCCAACGTCCTGACTTTC.

This clonotype came up a few times. This chain connects TRBV5-6 to TRBJ1-4; D is ambiguous. V was trimmed by 0 bases and J by 8 bases, leaving 11 bases between them. CDR3 length equals 14 residues. CDR1 and CDR2 from the germline V gene are SGHDT and YYEEEE. The CDR3: CASSLGLGGEKLFF. The CDR3 bases are TGTGCCAGCAGCTTGGGCCTGGGCGGAGAAAAACTGTTTTTT.

This clonotype was observed many times. The chain employs TRBV14 and TRBJ2-1, with a possible D match to TRBD2 (6 bases). The CDR3 loop spans 15 amino acids. Germline-derived CDR1 and CDR2 are SGHDN and FVKESK. V was cut by 1 base and J by 3 bases, with 10 bases left in between. The DNA of the CDR3 is TGTGCCAGCAGCCAAGGCGGGACGGACTACAATGAGCAGTTCTTC. Amino acids: CASSQGGTDYNEQFF. Full variable domain (outside the CDR3, taken from reference TRBV14 and TRBJ2-1): EAGVTQFPSHSVIEKGQTVTLRCDPISGHDNLYWYRRVMGKEIKFLLHFVKESKQDESGMPNNRFLAERTGGTYSTLKVQPAELEDSGVYFCASSQGGTDYNEQFFGPGTRLTVL.

This clonotype has a count of ten or more. The chain has TRBV2 and TRBJ1-5; a possible D gene is TRBD1 (5 bases). V was pared by 7 bases and J by 4 bases, with 14 bases between. The germline V gene has CDR1 SNHLY and CDR2 FYNNEI. The CDR3 runs to 14 residues. CDR3 in amino acids: CASTTTGSNQPQHF. CDR3 bases: TGTGCCAGCACTACCACAGGATCTAATCAGCCCCAGCATTTT.